The 26 T cell receptor beta chains given below trace back to one sample, sequenced in a study of neoadjuvant anti-PD-1 for oral cavity cancer. Sequencing used immunoSEQ multiplex PCR; TCRdb keeps in-frame clones, though not all of them. The profile covers more than 50,000 clones, with roughly 84% appearing a single time and 2% to 3% taken by the ten largest. Here the sequenced sample was PBMCs, taken before nivolumab (anti-PD-1) treatment. The source is a person between 35 and 79 years old with oral cavity squamous cell carcinoma.

The chain is built from TRBV4-1 and TRBJ2-1; D is unclear. Germline CDR1 reads MGHRA; CDR2 reads YSYEKL. The CDR3 loop spans 14 amino acids. V was shortened by 1 base and J by 6 bases, with 10 bases between the two germline ends. CDR3 bases: TGCGCCAGCAGCCAAGGGGTGGTAGTCAATGAGCAGTTCTTC. Amino acids: CASSQGVVVNEQFF.

J is TRBJ2-1 and V is TRBV29-1, with a tentative D call TRBD2 (7 bases). V was clipped by 6 bases and J by 0 bases, with 12 bases between them. The length of the CDR3 is 14 residues. Germline values: CDR1 SQVTM, CDR2 ANQGSEA. Written as DNA, the CDR3 is TGCAGCGTAGCGGGACAAACCTCCTACAATGAGCAGTTCTTC. As protein: CSVAGQTSYNEQFF.

V is TRBV9 and J is TRBJ1-2; 10 bases line up with TRBD1. Unmatched junction bases numbered 13, after V lost 4 bases and J lost 4 bases. The CDR3 is 17 amino acids. Germline V CDR1 and CDR2: SGDLS, YYNGEE. CDR3 protein: CASSSSPGQGKGYGYTF. In DNA form, the CDR3 reads TGTGCCAGCAGCTCCAGCCCGGGACAGGGGAAGGGCTATGGCTACACCTTC.

The chain combines TRBV9 with TRBJ1-1, with D possibly matching TRBD1 (5 bases). The CDR3 contains 15 residues. The germline gives CDR1 SGDLS, CDR2 YYNGEE. V was clipped by 2 bases and J by 1 base, with 12 bases between them. Here the CDR3 reads CASSVVAGGNTEAFF. In DNA form, the CDR3 reads TGTGCCAGCAGCGTGGTCGCGGGGGGGAACACTGAAGCTTTCTTT.

The J gene is TRBJ2-1, the V gene TRBV6-6, with 14 bases matching TRBD2. CDR1 MNHNY and CDR2 SVGAGI come from the germline V gene (reference sequence). The ends lost 5 bases at V and 9 bases at J; junction bases unmatched: 6. The length of the CDR3 is 15 residues. CDR3 nucleotide sequence: TGTGCCAGCAGTCGGACTAGCGGGGGGATAGGTGAGCAGTTCTTC. It translates to CASSRTSGGIGEQFF.

The rearrangement uses TRBV6-6 and TRBJ2-3; 7 nucleotides align to TRBD2. CDR3 size: 16 residues. CDR1 is MNHNY and CDR2 is SVGAGI in the germline V gene (reference sequence). V lost 2 bases to trimming and J lost 0 bases; unmatched junction nucleotides: 5. This CDR3 reads CASSYPTSASTDTQYF. Here the CDR3 DNA reads TGTGCCAGCAGTTACCCAACTAGCGCTAGCACAGATACGCAGTATTTT.

This clone has more than one count but fewer than ten. The chain joins TRBV27 to TRBJ2-2, with TRBD1 matching over 8 bases. The V gene end was trimmed by 3 bases and the J gene end by 3 bases; junction bases not matched to a gene: 3. CDR3 length: 15 amino acids. Per germline, CDR1 MNHEY and CDR2 SMNVEV (reference sequence). CDR3 DNA: TGTGCCAGCAGTTTCAGGACAGGGTACACCGGGGAGCTGTTTTTT. Translated: CASSFRTGYTGELFF.

The chain recombines TRBV13 with TRBJ1-6; no clear D gene. The CDR3 is 14 amino acids. In germline, CDR1 is PRHDT, CDR2 FYEKMQ (reference sequence). With 0 bases removed from V and 8 bases from J, the gap between germline ends came to 8 bases. The CDR3 sequence: CASSLGSGDSPLHF. The DNA of the CDR3 is TGTGCCAGCAGCTTAGGATCTGGAGATTCACCCCTCCACTTT.

This rearrangement joins TRBV2 to TRBJ1-4; possible D gene TRBD1, 5 bases. The germline V gene encodes CDR1 SNHLY and CDR2 FYNNEI. The CDR3 is 15 residues long. V gave up 4 bases and J gave up 5 bases, with 14 bases separating them. The CDR3 DNA follows: TGTGCCAGCAGTGGGCAGGCAGGGCCGAATGAAAAACTGTTTTTT. The encoded protein is CASSGQAGPNEKLFF.

The chain joins TRBV15 to TRBJ1-2; 7 bases fit TRBD1. Germline V lookup: CDR1 LNHNV, CDR2 YYDKDF (reference sequence). The CDR3 extends over 16 amino acids. V was clipped by 0 bases and J by 2 bases; unmatched bases: 6. The CDR3 spells CATSRDGTAANYGYTF. The CDR3 DNA is TGTGCCACCAGCAGAGATGGGACAGCCGCCAACTATGGCTACACCTTC.

The J gene is TRBJ2-1, the V gene TRBV6-1; D uncertain. The V end was cut by 3 bases, the J end by 8 bases, with 17 bases between. This CDR3 has 15 residues. Germline lookup yields CDR1 MNHNS and CDR2 SASEGT. The CDR3 sequence: CASSDGPPQVYEQFF. In nucleotides, the CDR3 is TGTGCCAGCAGTGACGGGCCTCCTCAGGTCTATGAGCAGTTCTTC.

V is TRBV19 and J is TRBJ1-1, with D uncertain. The V end was cut by 10 bases, the J end by 1 base, with 19 bases between. The CDR3 runs to 15 residues. Germline V gene lookup returns CDR1 LNHDA and CDR2 SQIVND (reference sequence). The CDR3 DNA sequence: TGTGCCACCTCCCCGGTTGGGGAGTGGAACACTGAAGCTTTCTTT. The encoded protein is CATSPVGEWNTEAFF.

This clone was counted only a few times. The chain links TRBV5-1 to TRBJ2-3; D is perhaps TRBD1 or TRBD2 (5 bases each). V lost 0 bases, J lost 4 bases, and 12 bases lay in between. This CDR3 spans 15 amino acids. From germline, CDR1 is SGHRS and CDR2 YFSETQ. The CDR3 protein is CASSLDGKGADTQYF. In DNA form, the CDR3 reads TGCGCCAGCAGCTTGGACGGGAAAGGGGCAGATACGCAGTATTTT.

The J gene is TRBJ1-2, the V gene TRBV2, with D possibly being TRBD1 (6 bases). Trimming shortened V by 1 base and J by 8 bases, and 11 bases separated the two germline ends. Germline V gene lookup returns CDR1 SNHLY and CDR2 FYNNEI. The CDR3 spans 13 residues. Here the CDR3 DNA reads TGTGCCAGCAGTGAAGTCCCGGGGGCCGGCTACACCTTC. It codes for CASSEVPGAGYTF.

The rearrangement joins TRBV5-1 to TRBJ1-5, with D perhaps TRBD1 (6 bases). The CDR3 length is 16 residues. The V gene lost 4 bases and the J gene lost 4 bases, with 18 bases spanning the gap. Germline-derived CDR1 and CDR2 are SGHRS and YFSETQ. CDR3 region: CASSPGDTRGNQPQHF. The CDR3 DNA is TGCGCCAGCAGCCCGGGGGACACTAGGGGAAATCAGCCCCAGCATTTT.

The sample holds one count of this clone. The gene calls are TRBV2 and TRBJ1-2; 11 bases match TRBD1. The germline V gene has CDR1 SNHLY and CDR2 FYNNEI. This CDR3 region has 18 residues. The ends lost 8 bases at V and 8 bases at J; junction bases unmatched: 22. The CDR3 DNA sequence: TGTGCCAGCGGGAGGAAGTTGGGACAGGGGGGTTCAAGAGGCGGCTACACCTTC. It yields the protein CASGRKLGQGGSRGGYTF.

This clone was observed a few times. The V and J genes are TRBV5-4 and TRBJ2-3, with a tentative D call TRBD1 (6 bases). The V end was cut by 2 bases, the J end by 2 bases, with 9 bases between. The germline V gene has CDR1 SGHNT and CDR2 YYREEE (reference sequence). The CDR3 runs to 14 residues. This chain's CDR3 is CASSFGQYTDTQYF. The CDR3 DNA reads as TGTGCCAGCAGCTTCGGACAGTACACAGATACGCAGTATTTT.

The chain couples TRBV27 to TRBJ2-7; TRBD2 matches at 12 bases. In germline, CDR1 is MNHEY, CDR2 SMNVEV (reference sequence). The CDR3 is 16 residues long. Unmatched junction bases numbered 4, after V lost 2 bases and J lost 2 bases. Here the CDR3 reads CASSLRTSGEAYEQYF. In nucleotides, the CDR3 is TGTGCCAGCAGTTTAAGGACTAGCGGGGAAGCCTACGAGCAGTACTTC.

V gene TRBV5-5 combines with J gene TRBJ1-1; 7 bases agree with TRBD1. The length of the CDR3 is 15 residues. The germline CDR1 and CDR2 sequences are SGHKS and YYEKEE (reference sequence). J lost 1 base, V lost 4 bases, and 7 bases had no gene match. CDR3 in amino acids: CASSPEGGRNTEAFF. The CDR3 bases are TGTGCCAGCAGCCCGGAAGGGGGCCGGAACACTGAAGCTTTCTTT.

The rearrangement joins TRBV5-4 to TRBJ1-1; a possible D gene is TRBD1 (6 bases). Between the trimmed V and J ends, which lost 4 bases and 2 bases, there was a span of 12 bases. The CDR3 extends over 14 amino acids. Germline lookup yields CDR1 SGHNT and CDR2 YYREEE (reference sequence). This chain's CDR3 is CASSPGHFNTEAFF. CDR3 sequence (DNA): TGTGCCAGCAGCCCGGGACACTTTAACACTGAAGCTTTCTTT.

V gene TRBV5-1 combines with J gene TRBJ2-5, with D possibly matching TRBD2 (5 bases). The CDR3 covers 15 residues. The V and J ends lost 1 base and 1 base respectively, with 11 bases between them. The germline V gene encodes CDR1 SGHRS and CDR2 YFSETQ. CDR3 protein: CASSLRLDFQETQYF. In nucleotides, the CDR3 is TGCGCCAGCAGCTTGCGGCTGGACTTCCAAGAGACCCAGTACTTC.

This clone has more than one count but fewer than ten. The CDR3 reads CASRPGQVSNQPQHF. The CDR3 DNA is TGTGCCAGCAGACCTGGACAGGTTAGCAATCAGCCCCAGCATTTT. This chain connects TRBV27 to TRBJ1-5; 7 bases fit TRBD1. With 6 bases clipped from V and 0 bases from J, the junction kept 5 bases outside the gene matches. In germline, CDR1 is MNHEY, CDR2 SMNVEV (reference sequence). The CDR3 loop spans 15 amino acids.

J is TRBJ2-5 and V is TRBV13, with 7 positions matching TRBD2. Germline lookup yields CDR1 PRHDT and CDR2 FYEKMQ (reference sequence). J lost 2 bases, V lost 2 bases, and 8 bases had no gene match. The CDR3 contains 16 residues. The chain's CDR3 is CASSLRWGGYQETQYF. As DNA, the CDR3 is TGTGCCAGCAGCTTAAGATGGGGGGGGTATCAAGAGACCCAGTACTTC. Full variable domain (remainder filled in from reference TRBV13 and TRBJ2-5): AAGVIQSPRHLIKEKRETATLKCYPIPRHDTVYWYQQGPGQDPQFLISFYEKMQSDKGSIPDRFSAQQFSDYHSELNMSSLELGDSALYFCASSLRWGGYQETQYFGPGTRLLVL.

This clone was observed once. The chain has TRBV10-3 and TRBJ1-4, with a tentative D call TRBD1 (5 bases). The CDR3 is 14 amino acids. CDR1 and CDR2 (germline): ENHRY, SYGVKD. Trimming pared 3 bases from V and 3 bases from J, leaving 8 bases between. Here the CDR3 DNA reads TGTGCCATCAGTGACGGGGCGCCTAATGAAAAACTGTTTTTT. Translating it yields CAISDGAPNEKLFF.

The chain is built from TRBV7-2 and TRBJ1-1; 7 positions agree with TRBD1. This CDR3 spans 11 amino acids. Germline V lookup: CDR1 SGHTA, CDR2 FQGNSA. The V segment lost 3 bases and the J segment 9 bases; nucleotides outside the gene matches: 1. The chain's CDR3 is CASSLRGQAFF. The CDR3, as DNA: TGTGCCAGCAGCTTGAGGGGGCAAGCTTTCTTT. The variable domain in full, with the rest retrieved from reference TRBV7-2 and TRBJ1-1, is GAGVSQSPSNKVTEKGKDVELRCDPISGHTALYWYRQSLGQGLEFLIYFQGNSAPDKSGLPSDRFSAERTGGSVSTLTIQRTQQEDSAVYLCASSLRGQAFFGQGTRLTVV.

In the case of this clone: Within the sample, other DNA sequences also encode this same CDR3. V gene TRBV7-2 combines with J gene TRBJ2-5; D is unresolved. From germline, CDR1 is SGHTA and CDR2 FQGNSA. V lost 0 bases, J lost 5 bases, and 10 bases lay in between. This CDR3 is built from 14 residues. The CDR3 nucleotides are TGTGCCAGCAGCTTAGCAGGGCGCAGGGAGACCCAGTACTTC. It codes for CASSLAGRRETQYF.